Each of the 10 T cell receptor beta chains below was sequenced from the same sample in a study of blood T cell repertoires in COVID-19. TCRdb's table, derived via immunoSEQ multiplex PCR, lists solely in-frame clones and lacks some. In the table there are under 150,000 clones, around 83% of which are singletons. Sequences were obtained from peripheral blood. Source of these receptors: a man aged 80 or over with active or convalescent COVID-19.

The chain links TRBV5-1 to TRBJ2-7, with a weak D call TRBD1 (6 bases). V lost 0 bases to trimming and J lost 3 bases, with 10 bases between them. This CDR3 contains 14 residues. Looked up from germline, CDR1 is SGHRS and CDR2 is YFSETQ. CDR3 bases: TGCGCCAGCAGCTTGGCTGCAGGGGACTACGAGCAGTACTTC. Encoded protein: CASSLAAGDYEQYF.

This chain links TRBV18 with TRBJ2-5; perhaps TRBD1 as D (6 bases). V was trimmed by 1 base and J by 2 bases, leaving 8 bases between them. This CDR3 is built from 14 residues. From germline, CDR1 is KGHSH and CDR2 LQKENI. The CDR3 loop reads CASSPQGGQETQYF. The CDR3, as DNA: TGTGCCAGCTCACCACAAGGGGGACAAGAGACCCAGTACTTC.

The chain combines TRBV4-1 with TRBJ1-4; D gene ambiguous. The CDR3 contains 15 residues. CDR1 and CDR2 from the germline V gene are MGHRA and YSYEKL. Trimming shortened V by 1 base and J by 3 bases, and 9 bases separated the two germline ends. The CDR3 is CASSQGGRANEKLFF. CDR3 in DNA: TGCGCCAGCAGCCAAGGAGGTAGAGCTAATGAAAAACTGTTTTTT.

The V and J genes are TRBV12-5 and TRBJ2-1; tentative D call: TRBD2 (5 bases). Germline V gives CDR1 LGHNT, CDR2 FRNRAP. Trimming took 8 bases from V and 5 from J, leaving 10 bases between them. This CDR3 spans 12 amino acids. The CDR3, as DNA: TGTGCTAGTAATACTAGGGACAATGAGCAGTTCTTC. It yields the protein CASNTRDNEQFF.

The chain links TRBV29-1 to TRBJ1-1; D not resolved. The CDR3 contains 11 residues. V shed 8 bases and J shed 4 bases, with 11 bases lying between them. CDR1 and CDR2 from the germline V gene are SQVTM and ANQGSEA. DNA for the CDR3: TGCAGCTCAGTAGCTAGCACTGAAGCTTTCTTT. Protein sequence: CSSVASTEAFF.

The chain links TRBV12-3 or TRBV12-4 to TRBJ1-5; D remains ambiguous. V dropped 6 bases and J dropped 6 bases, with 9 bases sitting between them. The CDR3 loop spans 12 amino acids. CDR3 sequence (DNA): TGTGCCAGCAGCCACCGGGGTCAGCCCCAGCATTTT. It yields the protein CASSHRGQPQHF.

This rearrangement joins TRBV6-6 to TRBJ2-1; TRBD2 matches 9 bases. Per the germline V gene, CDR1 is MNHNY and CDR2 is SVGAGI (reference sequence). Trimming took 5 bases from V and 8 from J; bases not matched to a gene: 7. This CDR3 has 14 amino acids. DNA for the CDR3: TGTGCCAGCAGTCCTAGCGGGGTGGGCGATGAGCAGTTCTTC. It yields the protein CASSPSGVGDEQFF.

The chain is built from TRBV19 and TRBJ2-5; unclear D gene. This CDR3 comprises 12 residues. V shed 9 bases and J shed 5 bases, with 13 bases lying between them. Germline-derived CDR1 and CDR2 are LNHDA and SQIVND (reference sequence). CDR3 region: CASLDFSETQYF. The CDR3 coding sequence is TGTGCCAGCCTAGATTTTTCGGAGACCCAGTACTTC.

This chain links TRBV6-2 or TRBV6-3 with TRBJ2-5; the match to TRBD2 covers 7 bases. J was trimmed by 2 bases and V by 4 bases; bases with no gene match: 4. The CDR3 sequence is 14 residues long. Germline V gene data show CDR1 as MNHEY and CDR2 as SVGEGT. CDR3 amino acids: CASSWDGGQETQYF. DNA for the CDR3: TGTGCCAGCAGTTGGGACGGGGGGCAAGAGACCCAGTACTTC.

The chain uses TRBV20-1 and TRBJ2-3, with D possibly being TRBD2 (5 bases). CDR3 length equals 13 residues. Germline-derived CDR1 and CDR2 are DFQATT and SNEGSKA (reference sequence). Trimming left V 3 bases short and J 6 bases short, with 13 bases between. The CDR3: CSASIITGDTQYF. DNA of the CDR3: TGCAGTGCTAGTATTATCACGGGGGATACGCAGTATTTT.